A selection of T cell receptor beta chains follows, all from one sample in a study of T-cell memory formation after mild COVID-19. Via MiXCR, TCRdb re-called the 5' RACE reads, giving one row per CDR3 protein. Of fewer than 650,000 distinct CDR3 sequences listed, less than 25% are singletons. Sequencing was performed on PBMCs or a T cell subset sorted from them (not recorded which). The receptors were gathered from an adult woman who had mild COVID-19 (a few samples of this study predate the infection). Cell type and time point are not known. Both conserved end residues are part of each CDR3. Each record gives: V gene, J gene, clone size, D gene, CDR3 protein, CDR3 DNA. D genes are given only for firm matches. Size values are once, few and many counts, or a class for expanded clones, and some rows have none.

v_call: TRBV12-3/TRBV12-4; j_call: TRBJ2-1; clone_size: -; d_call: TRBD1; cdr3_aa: CASSPTGGAYNEQFF; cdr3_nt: TGTGCCAGCAGTCCTACAGGGGGCGCTTACAATGAGCAGTTCTTC
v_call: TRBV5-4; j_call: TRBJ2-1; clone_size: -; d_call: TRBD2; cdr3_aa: CASKVLAGDNEQFF; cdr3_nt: TGTGCCAGCAAGGTCTTAGCGGGGGACAATGAGCAGTTCTTC
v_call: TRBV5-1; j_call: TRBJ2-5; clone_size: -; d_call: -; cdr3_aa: CASSLVGRAQETQYF; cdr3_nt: TGCGCCAGCAGCTTGGTTGGTAGGGCTCAAGAGACCCAGTACTTC
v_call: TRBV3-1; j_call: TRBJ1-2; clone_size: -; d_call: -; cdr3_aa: CASSHGVLYGYTF; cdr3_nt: TGTGCCAGCAGCCATGGAGTGCTCTATGGCTACACCTTC
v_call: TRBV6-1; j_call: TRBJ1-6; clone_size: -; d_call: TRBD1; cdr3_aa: CASSAMGQGYNSPLHF; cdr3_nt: TGTGCCAGCAGTGCGATGGGACAGGGTTATAATTCACCCCTCCACTTT
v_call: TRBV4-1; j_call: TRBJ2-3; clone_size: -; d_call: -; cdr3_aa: CASSHIADTQYF; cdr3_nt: TGCGCCAGCAGCCACATAGCAGATACGCAGTATTTT
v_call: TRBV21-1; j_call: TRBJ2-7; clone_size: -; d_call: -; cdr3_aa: CASSKRSSGRAAYEQYF; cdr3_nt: TGTGCCAGCAGCAAACGGTCTAGCGGGAGAGCTGCCTACGAGCAGTACTTC
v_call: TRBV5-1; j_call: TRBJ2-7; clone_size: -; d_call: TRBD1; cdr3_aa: CASSWNGGQGAEQYF; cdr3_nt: TGCGCCAGCAGCTGGAATGGAGGACAGGGGGCCGAGCAGTACTTC
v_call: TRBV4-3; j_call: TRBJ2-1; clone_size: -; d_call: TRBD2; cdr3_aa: CASSQRLAGGGNEQFF; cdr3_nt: TGCGCCAGCAGCCAACGACTAGCGGGAGGGGGGAATGAGCAGTTCTTC
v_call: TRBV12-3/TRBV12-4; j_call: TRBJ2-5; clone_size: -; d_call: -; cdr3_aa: CASSPGTQGGETQYF; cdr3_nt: TGTGCCAGCAGTCCCGGGACTCAGGGCGGGGAGACCCAGTACTTC
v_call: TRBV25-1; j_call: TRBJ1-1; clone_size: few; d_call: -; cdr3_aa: CASSPGLFGAFF; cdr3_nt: TGTGCCAGCAGTCCGGGGCTATTCGGGGCTTTCTTT
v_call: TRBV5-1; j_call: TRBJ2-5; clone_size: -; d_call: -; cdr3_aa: CASSPDRAQETQYF; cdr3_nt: TGCGCCAGCAGCCCGGACAGAGCGCAAGAGACCCAGTACTTC
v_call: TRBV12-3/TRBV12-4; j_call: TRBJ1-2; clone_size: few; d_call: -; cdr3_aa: CASSLSGQIYGYTF; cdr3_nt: TGTGCCAGCAGTTTATCAGGACAGATCTATGGCTACACCTTC
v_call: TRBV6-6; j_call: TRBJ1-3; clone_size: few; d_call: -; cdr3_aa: CASTIGGESGNTIYF; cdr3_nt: TGTGCCAGCACTATCGGGGGGGAGTCTGGAAACACCATATATTTT
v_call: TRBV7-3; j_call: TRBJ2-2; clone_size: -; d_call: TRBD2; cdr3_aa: CASTPRGAGELFF; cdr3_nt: TGTGCCAGCACCCCGCGGGGGGCCGGGGAGCTGTTTTTT
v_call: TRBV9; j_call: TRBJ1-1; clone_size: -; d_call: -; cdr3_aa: CASSVYGESEAFF; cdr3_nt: TGTGCCAGCAGCGTATACGGGGAATCTGAAGCTTTCTTT